The following is a T cell receptor (beta chain) sequence with its context. In the study's own analysis: Estimates of nucleated cell counts were drawn from the amplification of reference gene primers. Generated by immunoSEQ multiplex PCR, the TCRdb table keeps only in-frame clones and is missing some. That table gives V, J and clone size, and the DNA gave D and trimming. This sample yields over 120,000 clones, of which 60% to 85% are seen a single time; roughly 4.7% belongs to the top ten. This sample was taken from a study of blood T cell repertoires in COVID-19. Across the whole study: Sample material is recorded as cDNA or gDNA derived from T cells, B-cell-depleted T cells, or PBMCs.

Looked up from germline, CDR1 is SGHAT and CDR2 is FQDESV (reference sequence). The CDR3 spans 13 residues. V lost 1 base to trimming and J lost 4 bases, with 8 bases between them. Sample: peripheral blood. The receptor comes from a woman of 80 years or more with active or convalescent COVID-19. The chain links TRBV11-1 to TRBJ2-7; the D is unclear. The CDR3 DNA reads TGTGCCAGCAGCTTAGTGCGATCGTACGAGCAGTACTTC. Residues: CASSLVRSYEQYF.